This T cell receptor (beta chain) was identified during a study of radiation and T cells in renal cell carcinoma. This clone was observed a single time. The V end lost 0 bases, the J end lost 3 bases, and 8 bases lay between the germline ends. The germline CDR1 and CDR2 sequences are SGHNT and YYREEE (reference sequence). This CDR3 has 14 amino acids. Time point in this sample: blood 2 weeks post-SBRT. Treatment defined: 15 Gy SBRT to primary tumor, nephrectomy 4 weeks later. Produced via immunoSEQ multiplex PCR; TCRdb's table is partial and in-frame only. The table has roughly 130,000 clones, 88% seen once.

The receptor was derived from a woman aged 70-85 years with renal cell carcinoma. The chain uses TRBV5-4 and TRBJ2-3; D might be TRBD2 (5 bases). The sample was blood, taken from a patient whose treatment included radiotherapy and nephrectomy. The DNA of the CDR3 is TGTGCCAGCAGCTTGGGGGGAGTAACAGATACGCAGTATTTT. Protein sequence: CASSLGGVTDTQYF.